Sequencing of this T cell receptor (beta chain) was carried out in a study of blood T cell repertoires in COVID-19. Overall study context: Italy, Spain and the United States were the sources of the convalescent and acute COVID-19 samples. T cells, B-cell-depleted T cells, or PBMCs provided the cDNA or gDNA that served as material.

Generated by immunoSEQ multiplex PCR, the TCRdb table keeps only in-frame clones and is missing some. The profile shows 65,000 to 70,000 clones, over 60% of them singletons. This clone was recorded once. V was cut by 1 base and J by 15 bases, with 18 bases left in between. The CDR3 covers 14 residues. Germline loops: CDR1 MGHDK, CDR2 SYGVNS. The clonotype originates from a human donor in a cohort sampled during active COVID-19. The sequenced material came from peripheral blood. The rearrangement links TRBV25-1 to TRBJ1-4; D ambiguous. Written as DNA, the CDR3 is TGTGCCAGCAGTGAATTTAATGGGCGGGGAGTATTGTTTTTT. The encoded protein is CASSEFNGRGVLFF. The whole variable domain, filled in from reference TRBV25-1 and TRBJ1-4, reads EADIYQTPRYLVIGTGKKITLECSQTMGHDKMYWYQQDPGMELHLIHYSYGVNSTEKGDLSSESTVSRIRTEHFPLTLESARPSHTSQYLCASSEFNGRGVLFFGSGTQLSVL.